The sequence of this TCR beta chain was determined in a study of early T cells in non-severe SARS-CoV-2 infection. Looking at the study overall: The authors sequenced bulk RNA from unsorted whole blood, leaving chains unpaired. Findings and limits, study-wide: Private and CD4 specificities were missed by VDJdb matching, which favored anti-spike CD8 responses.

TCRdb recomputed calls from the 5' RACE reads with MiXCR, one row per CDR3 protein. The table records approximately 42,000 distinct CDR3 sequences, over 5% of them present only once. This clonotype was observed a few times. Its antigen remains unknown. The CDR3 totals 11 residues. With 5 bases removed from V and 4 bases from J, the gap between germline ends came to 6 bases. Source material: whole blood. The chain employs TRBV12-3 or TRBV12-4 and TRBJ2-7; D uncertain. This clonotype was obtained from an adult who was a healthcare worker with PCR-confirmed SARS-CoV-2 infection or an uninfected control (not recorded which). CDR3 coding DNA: TGTGCCAGCAGTGCTTTTTACGAGCAGTACTTC. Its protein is CASSAFYEQYF.